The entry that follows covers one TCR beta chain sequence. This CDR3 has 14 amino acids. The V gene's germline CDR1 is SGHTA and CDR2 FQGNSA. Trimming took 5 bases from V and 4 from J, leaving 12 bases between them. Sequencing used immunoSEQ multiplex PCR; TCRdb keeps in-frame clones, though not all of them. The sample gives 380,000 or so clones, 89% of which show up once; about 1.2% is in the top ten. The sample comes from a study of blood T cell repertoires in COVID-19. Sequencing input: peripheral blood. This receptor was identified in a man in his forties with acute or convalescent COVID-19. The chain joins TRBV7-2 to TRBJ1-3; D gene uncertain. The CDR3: CASSVQRGGNTIYF. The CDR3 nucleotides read TGTGCCAGCAGCGTACAGCGAGGGGGAAACACCATATATTTT.